This TCR beta chain was profiled in a study of blood T cells in healthy people across ages. V lost 5 bases to trimming and J lost 0 bases, with 14 bases between them. Germline CDR1 MNHEY, CDR2 SMNVEV (reference sequence). The CDR3 spans 15 residues. PCR was performed a second time for roughly 6 to 12 cycles using a sample-barcoded 5' primer and a J-beta primer mix. TCRdb processed the 5' RACE reads anew with MiXCR; each CDR3 protein has one entry. Found here are 1.6 million or so distinct CDR3 sequences, roughly 32% of them singletons; the top ten hold roughly 12%. The V call is TRBV27, the J call TRBJ2-7; D call uncertain. Sequenced: blood. The source is a woman in her 30s in good health. The chain's CDR3 is CASSRSDKSSYEQYF. CDR3 DNA: TGTGCCAGCAGTCGGAGTGACAAGAGCTCCTACGAGCAGTACTTC.